This T cell receptor (beta chain) originates from a study of OX40 agonist ivuxolimab in advanced cancers. Generated by immunoSEQ multiplex PCR, the TCRdb table keeps only in-frame clones and is missing some. Here the sample spans tens of thousands of clones, about 91% being singletons. After removal of 5 bases from V and 1 base from J, the junction contained 8 bases not matched to a gene. CDR3 length: 16 residues. The germline CDR1 and CDR2 sequences are MDHEN and SYDVKM. The chain has TRBV28 and TRBJ2-3; 8 bases are shared with TRBD2. This receptor was identified in an adult with an advanced solid tumor such as melanoma, head and neck, liver or kidney cancer. The material sequenced was CD4+ or CD8+ T cells sorted from blood, taken in a trial of the OX40 agonist ivuxolimab. The CDR3 bases are TGTGCCAGCAGTATACTAGCGGCTGGGGGCACAGATACGCAGTATTTT. It translates to CASSILAAGGTDTQYF.